This TCR beta chain was observed in a study of radiation and T cells in renal cell carcinoma. The V gene's germline CDR1 is SGHRS and CDR2 YFSETQ. The CDR3 covers 11 residues. V was trimmed by 6 bases and J by 9 bases, leaving 10 bases between them. Time point specified: blood 4 weeks post-SBRT, at nephrectomy. The treatment is: 15 Gy SBRT to primary tumor, nephrectomy 4 weeks later. Some clones are missing from TCRdb's copy, which holds only in-frame ones; the method was immunoSEQ multiplex PCR. Of around 81,000 clones in the sample, over 80% were seen once. The chain combines TRBV5-1 with TRBJ2-1; D tentatively reads TRBD1 or TRBD2 (5 bases each). The source of this sequence is a man in his fifties or sixties with renal cell carcinoma. The material sequenced was blood, taken from a patient whose treatment included radiotherapy and nephrectomy. Written as DNA, the CDR3 is TGCGCCAGCAAAGCAGGGACTGAGCAGTTCTTC. Residues: CASKAGTEQFF.